A selection of T cell receptor beta chains follows, all from one sample in a study of T cell changes during pregnancy in multiple sclerosis. The method was immunoSEQ multiplex PCR; TCRdb's version includes in-frame clones alone and lacks a portion of them. The sample comprises approximately 50,000 clones, around nine tenths of which are singletons, and about 0.6% rests with the top ten. Sample: CD4+ T cells from peripheral blood mononuclear cells, taken after pregnancy. Source of these receptors: a female donor in good health, enrolled as a control in a pregnancy study. Both conserved end residues are part of each CDR3. The D gene is left open where the match is weak. Clone size is given for some rows only: seen once, a few or many times, or a class if the clone is expanded.

j_gene,v_gene,abundance,d_gene,CDR3nt,CDR3aa
TRBJ2-5,TRBV7-9,.,TRBD2,TGTGCCAGCAGCTTAAAGCATGGCGGGAGGGGAGAAGAGACCCAGTACTTC,CASSLKHGGRGEETQYF
TRBJ2-5,TRBV9,.,TRBD2,TGTGCCAGCAGCGTTTCTAGCGGGGGGGCAGGTCAAGAGACCCAGTACTTC,CASSVSSGGAGQETQYF
TRBJ1-6,TRBV18,.,TRBD1,TGTGCCAGCTCAGCCGGACAGGGAAATTCACCCCTCCACTTT,CASSAGQGNSPLHF
TRBJ2-5,TRBV9,.,TRBD2,TGTGCCAGCAGCGCACTAGCGGCACAAGAGACCCAGTACTTC,CASSALAAQETQYF
TRBJ2-7,TRBV6-5,.,.,TGTGCCAGCAGTTACGAACCCACGGGGATCTACGAGCAGTACTTC,CASSYEPTGIYEQYF
TRBJ1-2,TRBV19,.,TRBD1,TGTGCCAGTAGTACCGCGACAGGGGTAAACTATGGCTACACCTTC,CASSTATGVNYGYTF
TRBJ1-5,TRBV6-1,few,.,TGTGCCATACAGCCCCCTAGCAATCAGCCCCAGCATTTT,CAIQPPSNQPQHF
TRBJ2-1,TRBV30,.,.,TGTGCCTGGAGTGGGGGCCAGCCCAAGCAGTTCTTC,CAWSGGQPKQFF
TRBJ2-5,TRBV18,.,.,TGTGCCAGCACCCTTGACGGGCAAGAGACCCAGTACTTC,CASTLDGQETQYF
TRBJ1-4,TRBV29-1,few,TRBD1,TGCAGCACAGGGGGACTCGGTGAAAAACTGTTTTTT,CSTGGLGEKLFF
TRBJ2-3,TRBV9,.,TRBD2,TGTGCCAGCAGCGTCTCTAGCGGGGGGCTGGGCACAGATACGCAGTATTTT,CASSVSSGGLGTDTQYF
TRBJ2-5,TRBV10-3,.,TRBD2,TGTGCCATCAGTGAGTCGCGAGGAGGCGGGGGGGGAGAGACCCAGTACTTC,CAISESRGGGGGETQYF
TRBJ2-3,TRBV18,.,.,TGTGCCAGCTCACCCCGCCGGGCAGATACGCAGTATTTT,CASSPRRADTQYF
TRBJ2-1,TRBV18,.,.,TGTGCCAGCTCCCCCTTGCGCGGGTCCTACAATGAGCAGTTCTTC,CASSPLRGSYNEQFF
TRBJ1-2,TRBV10-3,.,.,TGTGCCATCAGTGCTACAGGCTCTAACTATGGCTACACCTTC,CAISATGSNYGYTF
TRBJ1-2,TRBV18,.,.,TGTGCCAGCTCACCAACAGGGAGAAACTATGGCTACACCTTC,CASSPTGRNYGYTF
TRBJ1-1,TRBV9,few,.,TGTGCCAGCAGCGTTGAGGACACTGAAGCTTTCTTT,CASSVEDTEAFF
TRBJ2-7,TRBV28,.,TRBD1,TGTGCCAGCAGTCAAAGGACAGGGAAGTTTTACTTC,CASSQRTGKFYF
TRBJ2-1,TRBV18,.,.,TGTGCCAGCTCCCAAGCGGCGAGCTCCTACAATGAGCAGTTCTTC,CASSQAASSYNEQFF
TRBJ2-7,TRBV6-5,.,TRBD2,TGTGCCAGCAACTCCGGGACTAGCGGGACCGAGCAGTACTTC,CASNSGTSGTEQYF
TRBJ2-5,TRBV7-2,.,TRBD2,TGTGCCAGCAGCTTAGGTACTAGCGGGAGTGGGGAGACCCAGTACTTC,CASSLGTSGSGETQYF
TRBJ2-3,TRBV18,.,.,TGTGCCAGCTCAAACCCCGGACTTACAGATACGCAGTATTTT,CASSNPGLTDTQYF
TRBJ2-7,TRBV28,.,.,TGTGCCAGCAGATCCACAGACTACGAGCAGTACTTC,CASRSTDYEQYF
TRBJ2-7,TRBV27,.,.,TGTGCCAGCAGTTTTTCAGTGCAGGGTCAGTCCTACGAGCAGTACTTC,CASSFSVQGQSYEQYF
TRBJ1-2,TRBV4-2,.,TRBD1,TGTGCCAGCAGCCGGCCCTCCGGGACAGGGGCCAACTATGGCTACACCTTC,CASSRPSGTGANYGYTF
TRBJ2-4,TRBV5-5,.,TRBD1,TGTGCCAGCAGCTGGGGACAGGGACCGATAGCCAAAAACATTCAGTACTTC,CASSWGQGPIAKNIQYF
TRBJ1-1,TRBV7-9,.,TRBD1,TGTGCCAGCAGCTTAAGGGGCAGGGGGTACCTGAACACTGAAGCTTTCTTT,CASSLRGRGYLNTEAFF
TRBJ2-5,TRBV5-1,once,.,TGCGCCAGCAGCTTGATGAGGTTAGAGACCCAGTACTTC,CASSLMRLETQYF
TRBJ1-1,TRBV6-5,.,.,TGTGCCAGCTTCTTAGGGGCAGGGTGGAACACTGAAGCTTTCTTT,CASFLGAGWNTEAFF
TRBJ1-3,TRBV7-2,few,.,TGTGCCAGCAGCTCCGCGTCCGGAAACACCATATATTTT,CASSSASGNTIYF
TRBJ2-7,TRBV18,once,TRBD2,TGTGCCAGCTCACCACCGACGGGGGGGGTGGGTTCCTACGAGCAGTACTTC,CASSPPTGGVGSYEQYF
TRBJ2-7,TRBV10-1,.,TRBD2,TGCGCCAGCAGTTCGGCGGGAGGGCCGCGCGAGCAGTACTTC,CASSSAGGPREQYF
TRBJ2-3,TRBV5-4,.,TRBD2,TGTGCCAGCAGCTTGGGACTAGCGGGCAACACAGATACGCAGTATTTT,CASSLGLAGNTDTQYF
TRBJ2-7,TRBV7-3,.,.,TGTGCCAGCAGCCCGACGGGGTGGGGGCCCTCCTACGAGCAGTACTTC,CASSPTGWGPSYEQYF
TRBJ2-1,TRBV2,.,.,TGTGCCAGCAATCAGGGATCCTACAATGAGCAGTTCTTC,CASNQGSYNEQFF
TRBJ1-2,TRBV25-1,.,.,TGTGCCAGCAGACCCGCAGGGAGGGCTTCTGGCTACACCTTC,CASRPAGRASGYTF
TRBJ2-2,TRBV2,.,.,TGTGCCAGCAGAGAGGGGAACACCGGGGAGCTGTTTTTT,CASREGNTGELFF
TRBJ2-5,TRBV15,.,TRBD1,TGTGCCACCAGCAGTCGGGACAGAGTAACCCAGTACTTC,CATSSRDRVTQYF
TRBJ2-1,TRBV9,.,TRBD2,TGTGCCAGCAGCGTAGTTGGAGGCGGGAGTGGTAACAATGAGCAGTTCTTC,CASSVVGGGSGNNEQFF
TRBJ2-7,TRBV5-6,.,TRBD1,TGTGCCAGCAGTAGAACAGGGGGCAATGCGAGCGAGCAGTACTTC,CASSRTGGNASEQYF
TRBJ2-1,TRBV5-1,once,.,TGCGCCAGCATGATTGTGGGGGCCAGCAATGAGCAGTTCTTC,CASMIVGASNEQFF
TRBJ2-5,TRBV23-1,.,.,TGCGCCAGCAGTCAATCGGGCCAGGTAGGGGCGAAGGACCAAGAGACCCAGTACTTC,CASSQSGQVGAKDQETQYF
TRBJ1-4,TRBV5-1,.,TRBD1,TGCGCCAGCAGCTTGAATACAGGGGTGGAAGAAAAACTGTTTTTT,CASSLNTGVEEKLFF
TRBJ2-7,TRBV7-2,.,TRBD1,TGTGCCAGCAGCTTAGGCCCAGGGGGCCTCTACGAGCAGTACTTC,CASSLGPGGLYEQYF
TRBJ2-2,TRBV7-6,.,.,TGTGCCAGCAGCCTGAAGTTTAGCACCGGGGAGCTGTTTTTT,CASSLKFSTGELFF